This is a list of T cell receptor beta chains from one sample in a study of blood T cell repertoires in COVID-19. Method: immunoSEQ multiplex PCR; TCRdb's copy keeps in-frame clones and lacks some. In the table there are over 400,000 clones, 70% to 90% of which are singletons. The source material was PBMCs or T cells enriched from blood (not recorded which). The receptors come from an older woman who had recovered from COVID-19. Both conserved end residues are part of each CDR3. A D gene is named only where the DNA matches it firmly. Expanded clones are given a class, and other clones once, few, many or no size at all.

j_call d_call v_call clone_size cdr3_aa cdr3_nt
TRBJ2-7 TRBD2 TRBV27 - CASSLRGVNYEQYF TGTGCCAGCAGTTTGCGGGGGGTGAACTACGAGCAGTACTTC
TRBJ1-3 TRBD1 TRBV10-2 - CASSDSDRAGNTIYF TGCGCCAGCAGTGACTCCGACAGGGCTGGAAACACCATATATTTT
TRBJ1-2 - TRBV4-1 - CASSPPGIGESINYGYTF TGCGCCAGCAGCCCACCAGGCATTGGCGAATCTATTAACTATGGCTACACCTTC
TRBJ1-5 - TRBV10-1 - CASSGQVDQPQHF TGCGCCAGCAGTGGACAGGTGGATCAGCCCCAGCATTTT
TRBJ1-2 TRBD1 TRBV29-1 - CSVWDRGKFGYTF TGCAGCGTGTGGGACAGGGGGAAGTTTGGCTACACCTTC
TRBJ1-2 TRBD1 TRBV9 few CASSAGGGYTF TGTGCCAGCAGCGCAGGGGGCGGCTACACCTTC
TRBJ1-5 - TRBV10-3 - CAAHSSNQPQHF TGTGCCGCACACAGTAGCAATCAGCCCCAGCATTTT
TRBJ1-2 - TRBV18 - CASSSGQYGYTF TGTGCCAGCTCATCAGGACAGTATGGCTACACCTTC
TRBJ2-1 - TRBV6-5 - CASSPFDFYNEQFF TGTGCCAGCAGCCCCTTCGACTTCTACAATGAGCAGTTCTTC
TRBJ1-1 - TRBV6-5 - CASRGFTEAFF TGTGCCAGTCGAGGGTTCACTGAAGCTTTCTTT
TRBJ1-2 TRBD1 TRBV5-1 many CASNKNPGQGKGYTF TGCGCCAGCAATAAAAACCCGGGACAGGGTAAAGGCTACACCTTC
TRBJ2-5 - TRBV6-5 - CASSYSENQETQYF TGTGCCAGCAGTTACTCTGAGAACCAAGAGACCCAGTACTTC
TRBJ1-2 - TRBV3-1/TRBV3-2 - CASSLQSGGPTF TGTGCCAGCAGCCTCCAGTCCGGGGGACCCACCTTC